This T cell receptor (beta chain) is from a study of shared clonotypes between healthy human individuals. Germline CDR1 WNHNN, CDR2 SYGVQD (reference sequence). Deletions cut 5 bases from V and 3 bases from J, with 8 bases between. The CDR3 is 12 amino acids. The protocol was immunoSEQ multiplex PCR, while the TCRdb copy is restricted to in-frame clones and leaves out a portion. The repertoire consists of about 2.2 million clones, with around 93% occurring once and the leading ten covering more than 1.5%. CD45RO-negative cells were positively selected for CCR7, leaving out terminally differentiated effector memory CD45RA+ cells.

The sequencing sample was made of naive CD8+ T cells from PBMCs. The TCR sequence derives from a man aged 18-30 years in good health. Some clones in this sample may be carry-over from other donors' samples. The J gene is TRBJ2-7, the V gene TRBV10-1, with unresolved D. The CDR3 protein is CASSRVNYEQYF. Here the CDR3 DNA reads TGCGCCAGCAGTCGTGTTAACTACGAGCAGTACTTC.